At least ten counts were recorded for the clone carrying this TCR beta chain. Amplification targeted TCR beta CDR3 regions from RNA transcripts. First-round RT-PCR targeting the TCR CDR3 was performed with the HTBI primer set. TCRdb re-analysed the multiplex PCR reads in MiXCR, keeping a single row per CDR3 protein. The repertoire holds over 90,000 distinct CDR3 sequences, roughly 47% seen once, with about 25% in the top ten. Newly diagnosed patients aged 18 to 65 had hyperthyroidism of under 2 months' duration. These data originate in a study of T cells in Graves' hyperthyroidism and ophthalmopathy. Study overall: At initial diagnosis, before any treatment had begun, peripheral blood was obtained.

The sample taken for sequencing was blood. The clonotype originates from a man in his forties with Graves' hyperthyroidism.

The CDR3 reads CASSLVPRAETQYF. The CDR3 DNA sequence: TGTGCCAGCAGCTTGGTCCCGCGGGCAGAGACCCAGTACTTC. The chain is built from TRBV5-5 and TRBJ2-5; D is perhaps TRBD2 (5 bases). The V gene lost 0 bases and the J gene lost 4 bases, with 10 bases spanning the gap. Germline V gene lookup returns CDR1 SGHKS and CDR2 YYEKEE (reference sequence). This CDR3 has 14 amino acids.